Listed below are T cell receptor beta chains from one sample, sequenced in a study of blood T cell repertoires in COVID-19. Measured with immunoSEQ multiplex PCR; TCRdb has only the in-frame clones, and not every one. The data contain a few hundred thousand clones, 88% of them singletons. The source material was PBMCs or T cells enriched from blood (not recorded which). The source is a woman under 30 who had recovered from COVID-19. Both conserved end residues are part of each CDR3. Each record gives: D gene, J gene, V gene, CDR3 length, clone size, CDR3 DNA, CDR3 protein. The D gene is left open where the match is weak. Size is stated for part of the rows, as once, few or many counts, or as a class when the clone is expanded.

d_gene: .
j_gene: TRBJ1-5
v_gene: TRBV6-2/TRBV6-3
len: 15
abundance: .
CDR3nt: TGTGCCAGCAGTTACTCAACAGGCTACAATCAGCCCCAGCATTTT
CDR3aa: CASSYSTGYNQPQHF

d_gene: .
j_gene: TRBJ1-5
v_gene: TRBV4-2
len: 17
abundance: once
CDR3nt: TGTGCCAGCAGCCAAGTATCAGGGGCACGAGGCAATCAGCCCCAGCATTTT
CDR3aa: CASSQVSGARGNQPQHF

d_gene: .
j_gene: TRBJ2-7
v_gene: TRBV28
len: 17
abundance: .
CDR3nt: TGTGCCAGCATTGAGGGAGTATCTGGGTTCTCCAACTACGAGCAGTACTTC
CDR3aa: CASIEGVSGFSNYEQYF

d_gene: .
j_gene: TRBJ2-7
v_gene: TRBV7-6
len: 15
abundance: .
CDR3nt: TGTGCCAGCAGCTTATCCTCTTCACCCTCGGACGAGCAGTACTTC
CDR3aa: CASSLSSSPSDEQYF

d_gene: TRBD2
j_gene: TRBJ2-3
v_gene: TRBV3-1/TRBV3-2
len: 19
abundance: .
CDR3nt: TGTGCCAGCAGCCAATTCCTCCCCGGGACTAGCGGGGGAGCAGATACGCAGTATTTT
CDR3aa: CASSQFLPGTSGGADTQYF

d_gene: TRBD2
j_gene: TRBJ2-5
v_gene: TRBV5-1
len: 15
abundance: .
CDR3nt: TGCGCCAGCAGCTTTGTTAGCGGGGGGGAGGAGACCCAGTACTTC
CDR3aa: CASSFVSGGEETQYF

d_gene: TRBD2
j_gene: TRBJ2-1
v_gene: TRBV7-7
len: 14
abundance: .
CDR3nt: TGTGCTAGCAGCTTAGCGGGGCTAGATAATGAGCAGTTCTTC
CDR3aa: CASSLAGLDNEQFF

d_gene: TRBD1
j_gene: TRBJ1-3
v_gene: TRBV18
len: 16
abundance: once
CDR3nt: TGTGCCAGCTCTACAGCAACAGGGGTCGGAGGAAACACCATATATTTT
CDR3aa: CASSTATGVGGNTIYF

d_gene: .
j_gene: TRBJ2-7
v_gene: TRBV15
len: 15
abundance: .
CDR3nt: TGTGCCACCGGCCGGGGAGCGGGTGGCTCCTACGAGCAGTACTTC
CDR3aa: CATGRGAGGSYEQYF

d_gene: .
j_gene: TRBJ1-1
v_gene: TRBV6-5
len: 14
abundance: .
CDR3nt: TGTGCCAGCGGGAGGGCCCCTATGAACACTGAAGCTTTCTTT
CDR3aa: CASGRAPMNTEAFF

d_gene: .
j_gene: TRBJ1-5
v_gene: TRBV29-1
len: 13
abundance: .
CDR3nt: TGCAGCGCCAGGGAGGGGAGCAATCAGCCCCAGCATTTT
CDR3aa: CSAREGSNQPQHF

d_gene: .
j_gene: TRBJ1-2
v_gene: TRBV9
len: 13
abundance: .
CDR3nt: TGTGCCAGCAGCGTAGAGTGGGGCAGAGGCTACACCTTC
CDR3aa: CASSVEWGRGYTF

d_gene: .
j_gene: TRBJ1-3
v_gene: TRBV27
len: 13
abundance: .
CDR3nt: TGTGCCAGCGCCCGGGGTGTTGGAAACACCATATATTTT
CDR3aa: CASARGVGNTIYF

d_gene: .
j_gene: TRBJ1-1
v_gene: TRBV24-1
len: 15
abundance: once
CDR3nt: TGTGCCACCAGTGAAACAGGGCGAGGGAACACTGAAGCTTTCTTT
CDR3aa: CATSETGRGNTEAFF

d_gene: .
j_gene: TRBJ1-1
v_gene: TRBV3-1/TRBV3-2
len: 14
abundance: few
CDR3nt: TGTGCCAGCAGCCAAGGGTATGAGGTTACTGAAGCTTTCTTT
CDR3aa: CASSQGYEVTEAFF

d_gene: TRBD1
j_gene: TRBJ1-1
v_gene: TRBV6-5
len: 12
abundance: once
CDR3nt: TGTGCCAGCAGTTATGACAGGGCTGAAGCTTTCTTT
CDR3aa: CASSYDRAEAFF

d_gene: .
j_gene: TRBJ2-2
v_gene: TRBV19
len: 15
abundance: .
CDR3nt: TGTGCCAGTAGTCCGAGGATAACGAACACCGGGGAGCTGTTTTTT
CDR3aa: CASSPRITNTGELFF

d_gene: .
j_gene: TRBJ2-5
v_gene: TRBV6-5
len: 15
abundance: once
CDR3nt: TGTGCCAGCAGTTACTCACCCCGGGATACGGAGACCCAGTACTTC
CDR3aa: CASSYSPRDTETQYF

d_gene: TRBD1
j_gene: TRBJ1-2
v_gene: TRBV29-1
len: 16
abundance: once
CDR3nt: TGCAGCGTTGGGGGAGATTGGGCAGGGGGTTTCTATGGCTACACCTTC
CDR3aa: CSVGGDWAGGFYGYTF

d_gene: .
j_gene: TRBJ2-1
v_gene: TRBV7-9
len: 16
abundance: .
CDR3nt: TGTGCCAGCAGTAGATTCGTGGGGAGCTCCTACAATGAGCAGTTCTTC
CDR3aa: CASSRFVGSSYNEQFF

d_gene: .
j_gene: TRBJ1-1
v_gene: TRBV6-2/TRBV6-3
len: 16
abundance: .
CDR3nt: TGTGCCAGCAGTTACATCAATCGGTTTATTAACACTGAAGCTTTCTTT
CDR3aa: CASSYINRFINTEAFF

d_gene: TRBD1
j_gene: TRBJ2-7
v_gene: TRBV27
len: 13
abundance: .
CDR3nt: TGTGCCAGCAGTGTAAACAGGGGCTACGAGCAGTACTTC
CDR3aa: CASSVNRGYEQYF